This T cell receptor (beta chain) derives from a study of shared clonotypes between healthy human individuals. Study processing details: For the immunoSEQ data, sequences were junction-only without quality scores, so filtering differed. The repertoire was sequenced with immunoSEQ multiplex PCR; TCRdb's copy has only in-frame clones and lacks some. V and J calls and clone size are copied from that table; D and trimming were computed from the DNA. Seen here are roughly 500,000 clones, about three quarters observed once, and the top ten hold about an eighth. This CDR3 is 13 amino acids long. Germline CDR1 SGHVS, CDR2 FQNEAQ. Trimming pared 3 bases from V and 4 bases from J, leaving 7 bases between.

The rearrangement joins TRBV7-8 to TRBJ2-1, with D unresolved. The source material was PBMCs. This clonotype originated in a woman aged 35 to 49 in good health. Some clones in this sample may be carry-over from other donors' samples. CDR3 protein: CASSFRAYNEQFF. Here the CDR3 DNA reads TGTGCCAGCAGCTTTCGTGCTTACAATGAGCAGTTCTTC.